This T cell receptor (beta chain) was observed in a study of T cells in Graves' hyperthyroidism and ophthalmopathy. General study findings and limits: Researchers report that a 13 V-J model separated ophthalmopathy from stable hyperthyroidism. Among clonotypes expanded in thyroid above 0.001, most were also found in blood.

The TCR beta CDR3 regions underwent amplification using RNA transcripts as the source. RT-PCR in the first round (using the HTBI primer set) targeted the TCR CDR3. TCRdb re-derived calls from the multiplex PCR reads in MiXCR, one entry per CDR3 protein. The sample contains about 410,000 distinct CDR3 sequences, roughly 14% of which appear only once. Lactation, pregnancy, other autoimmune disease or uncontrolled infection led to exclusion of patients. Clinical symptoms, serum thyroxine and TRAb, thyroid ultrasound and orbital computed tomography together formed the diagnostic basis. This clonotype has more than one count but fewer than ten. Its specificity is unknown. The clonotype comes from a man younger than 35 with Graves' ophthalmopathy. What was sequenced was blood.

The DNA for the CDR3 is TGTGCCAGCAGCCTACAGGGGGCATACTATGGCTACACCTTC. Translation gives CASSLQGAYYGYTF. The chain is built from TRBV27 and TRBJ1-2; TRBD1 aligns across 9 bases. With 6 bases clipped from V and 3 bases from J, the junction kept 5 bases outside the gene matches. CDR1 and CDR2 (germline): MNHEY, SMNVEV (reference sequence). The CDR3 extends over 14 amino acids.